The T cell receptor (beta chain) under discussion was sequenced for a study of shared clonotypes between healthy human individuals. After removal of 5 bases from V and 7 bases from J, the junction contained 10 bases not matched to a gene. CDR1 and CDR2 (germline): SGHTA, FQGNSA. The CDR3 is 14 amino acids. Researchers ran the assay at a deep level. Produced via immunoSEQ multiplex PCR; TCRdb's table is partial and in-frame only. The sample comprises approximately 2.4 million clones, approximately 94% of which are singletons, and roughly 0.13% rests with the top ten. The sequence derives from a man aged 18 to 35 in good health. The sample taken for sequencing was naive CD4+ T cells sorted from blood. Subset in this sample: CD45RA+ positively selected. The chain carries TRBV7-2 and TRBJ1-1; TRBD1 matches 7 bases. The CDR3 here is CASSPTRTGFEAFF. The CDR3 region has the DNA TGTGCCAGCAGCCCCACCCGGACAGGTTTTGAAGCTTTCTTT.